A single sample is the source of the 20 T cell receptor beta chains below, sequenced in a study of tumor-infiltrating lymphocytes in primary liver carcinoma. Starting from roughly 540 ng of total RNA, TCR beta cDNA was produced with a primer in the constant region. Sequencing libraries for TCR beta derived from three nested multiplex PCR rounds that used slightly modified ARM-PCR. TRBV1-TRBV30 forward and Cbeta reverse primers drove the first two roughly 10-cycle rounds. TCRdb independently ran MiXCR on the multiplex PCR reads; one entry per CDR3 protein. This sample yields more than 55,000 distinct CDR3 sequences, of which around 64% are seen a single time; roughly 60% belongs to the top ten. The study co-extracted DNA and RNA from about 19-30 mg of unsorted bulk tissue. Sequences were obtained from liver tumor tissue from sampling region 2. The sample's subset: tumor region T2, inferior pole. Receptors were obtained from a man aged 35-49 years with primary liver carcinoma and hepatitis B virus infection.

Of note for this clonotype: The junction differs from germline at one of its ends, possibly a read error. This sequence joins TRBV10-3 and TRBJ1-5; D not certain. Germline assignment: CDR1 ENHRY and CDR2 SYGVKD. The CDR3 extends over 14 amino acids. The CDR3 region has the DNA TGTGCCATCAATGAGTATGAAGGTGATCAGCCCCAGCATTTC. This translates into CAINEYEGDQPQHF.

This clonotype has more than one count but fewer than ten. This chain joins TRBV29-1 and TRBJ2-3, with a possible D match to TRBD1 (6 bases). V lost 7 bases and J 9 bases, leaving 14 bases between the germline ends. The CDR3 is 11 residues long. From germline, CDR1 is SQVTM and CDR2 ANQGSEA. CDR3 in DNA: TGCAGCGGAACCCAGGGGTCCACGCAGTATTTT. It codes for CSGTQGSTQYF.

For this clonotype: At one boundary the junction diverges from the germline segment, which might be a read error. The gene calls are TRBV24-1 and TRBJ2-2, with D perhaps TRBD1 or TRBD2 (5 bases each). This CDR3 has 16 residues. Germline V lookup: CDR1 KGHDR, CDR2 SFDVKD. In nucleotides, the CDR3 is TGTGCCACCAGTGATTCGAGTCGGGGCGATTCCGAGGAGCTGTTCTTT. Amino acid sequence: CATSDSSRGDSEELFF.

The chain couples TRBV11-3 to TRBJ1-1; no clear D gene. CDR3 length equals 13 residues. From germline, CDR1 is SGHNT and CDR2 YENEEA. The V gene lost 1 base and the J gene lost 6 bases, with 9 bases spanning the gap. CDR3 in DNA: TGTGCCAGCAGCTTAGGTCCAGACGCTGAAGCTTTCTTT. It encodes CASSLGPDAEAFF.

A word on this clonotype: A much larger clone differs from this one at a single base, so this may be a read error. Here the CDR3 omits its conserved ending phenylalanine or tryptophan, so a read error is the likely source. This sequence joins TRBV7-9 and TRBJ2-3; no clear D gene. Germline-derived CDR1 and CDR2 are SEHNR and FQNEAQ (reference sequence). The CDR3 loop spans 12 amino acids. Trimming stripped 4 bases from V and 10 bases from J, with 12 bases between. The DNA of the CDR3 is TGTGCCAGCAGCTCTTCCGGTCCGCCGCAGTATTTG. This sequence encodes CASSSSGPPQYL.

This clonotype was seen only a few times. It may be a read error: a sequence one base away is much more abundant. The V gene is TRBV5-4, the J gene TRBJ1-1; D unclear. The CDR3 totals 14 residues. Germline V gene sequence: CDR1 SGHNT, CDR2 YYREEE (reference sequence). The V gene lost 0 bases and the J gene lost 6 bases, with 12 bases spanning the gap. The CDR3 reads CASSLGRTNAEAFF. Written as DNA, the CDR3 is TGTGCCAGCAGCTTGGGGCGGACTAACGCTGAAGCTTTCTTT.

Notes on this clonotype: One junction end disagrees with the germline gene, perhaps due to a read error. The chain uses TRBV4-3 and TRBJ2-6, with D possibly TRBD1 on 5 matching bases. CDR1 and CDR2 from the germline V gene are LGHNA and YSLEER. The CDR3 contains 17 residues. The CDR3 DNA is TGCGCCAGCAGCCAACATGGGTTCCGCTATGGGGCCAACTTCCTGACTTTC. Translating it yields CASSQHGFRYGANFLTF.

This clonotype was seen a handful of times. The rearrangement links TRBV11-2 to TRBJ2-5; D not certain. The V gene's germline CDR1 is SGHAT and CDR2 FQNNGV. Between the trimmed V and J ends, which lost 9 bases and 4 bases, there was a span of 15 bases. The CDR3 consists of 13 residues. The CDR3 nucleotides are TGTGCCAGTAGCCTTCAGGTGGGAGAGACCCAGTACTTC. This translates into CASSLQVGETQYF.

As for this clonotype: This sequence may be a read error, since a much larger clone differs from it by one base. V is TRBV14 and J is TRBJ1-2; a possible D gene is TRBD1 (6 bases). Per the germline V gene, CDR1 is SGHDN and CDR2 is FVKESK. The CDR3 is made up of 14 amino acids. The CDR3 spells CVSSTDRSNYGYTF. In nucleotides, the CDR3 is TGTGTCAGCAGCACCGACAGGTCTAACTATGGCTACACCTTC. Supplemented by reference TRBV14 and TRBJ1-2, the full variable domain reads EAGVTQFPSHSVIEKGQTVTLRCDPISGHDNLYWYRRVMGKEIKFLLHFVKESKQDESGMPNNRFLAERTGGTYSTLKVQPAELEDSGVYFCVSSTDRSNYGYTFGSGTRLTVV.

A word on this clonotype: This may be a read error: a much more frequent sequence differs by one nucleotide. V is TRBV4-2 and J is TRBJ1-2, with D tentatively TRBD1 (5 bases). CDR3 size: 13 residues. In germline, CDR1 is LGHNA, CDR2 YNFKEQ. CDR3 loop: CASSQAGNYGYIF. The CDR3 DNA is TGCGCCAGCAGCCAAGCAGGGAACTATGGCTACATCTTC.

Turning to this clonotype: One junction end disagrees with the germline gene, perhaps due to a read error. This chain connects TRBV5-1 to TRBJ2-2, with TRBD2 matching over 11 bases. This CDR3 contains 17 residues. Germline CDR1 is SGHRS and CDR2 is YFSETQ. CDR3: CASGFETSGRNTGELFF. As DNA, the CDR3 is TGTGCCAGCGGCTTCGAAACTAGCGGGAGGAACACCGGGGAGCTGTTTTTT.

The CDR3 nucleotides read TGTGCCGATGGGGGGACGTATAATTCACCCCTCCACTTT. Protein sequence: CADGGTYNSPLHF. V usage is TRBV6-6 and J usage is TRBJ1-6, with a weak D call TRBD1 (5 bases). Trimming left V 11 bases short and J 4 bases short, with 12 bases between. There are 13 residues in the CDR3. CDR1 is MNHNY and CDR2 is SVGAGI in the germline V gene (reference sequence).

Comment on this clonotype: It may be a read error: a sequence one base away is much more abundant. V usage is TRBV5-5 and J usage is TRBJ2-3, with 14 bases aligning to TRBD2. Germline V gene data show CDR1 as SGHKS and CDR2 as YYEKEE (reference sequence). V trimming: 4 bases; J trimming: 5 bases; junction bases outside the gene matches: 9. The CDR3 sequence is 17 residues long. The CDR3 loop is CASSTTGTSGSGDTQYF. The CDR3 region has the DNA TGTGCCAGCAGCACTACCGGGACTAGCGGGAGTGGAGATACGCAGTATTTT. Drawing the rest from reference TRBV5-5 and TRBJ2-3, the complete variable domain is DAGVTQSPTHLIKTRGQQVTLRCSPISGHKSVSWYQQVLGQGPQFIFQYYEKEERGRGNFPDRFSARQFPNYSSELNVNALLLGDSALYLCASSTTGTSGSGDTQYFGPGTRLTVL.

Remarks on this clonotype: The DNA is omitted, as the CDR3 cannot be located on it reliably, and the CDR3 follows TCRdb's listing. The chain carries TRBV4-1 and TRBJ1-2; the table's D call, TRBD1, was not checked against the DNA. Germline loops: CDR1 MGHRA, CDR2 YSYEKL. The CDR3 length is 14 residues, termini included. CDR3 protein: CAGSQGNRNYGCTF.

As concerns this clonotype: No conserved phenylalanine or tryptophan is present at the end of the CDR3, so a read error is the likely explanation. The chain couples TRBV4-3 to TRBJ2-3; no definite D call. The CDR3 has 19 amino acids. From germline, CDR1 is LGHNA and CDR2 YSLEER. V was shortened by 1 base and J by 3 bases, with 23 bases between the two germline ends. CDR3 sequence: CASSQVLVWRKGRTDTQYI. CDR3 nucleotides: TGCGCCAGCAGCCAAGTTTTAGTGTGGCGGAAGGGAAGGACAGATACGCAGTATATT.

This clonotype was counted once. At one boundary the junction diverges from the germline segment, which might be a read error. The rearrangement uses TRBV6-5 and TRBJ1-2; D remains ambiguous. This CDR3 has 13 amino acids. Germline lookup yields CDR1 MNHEY and CDR2 SVGAGI. The CDR3 spells CASSCGVNYGCTF. CDR3 coding DNA: TGTGCCAGCAGTTGCGGGGTGAACTATGGCTGCACCTTC.

CDR3 amino acids: CASNSVRTEEQYF. The CDR3, as DNA: TGTGCCAGCAATTCCGTCAGGACAGAGGAGCAGTACTTC. This rearrangement joins TRBV11-2 to TRBJ2-7; possible D gene TRBD1, 6 bases. V lost 7 bases to trimming and J lost 7 bases, with 17 bases between them. This CDR3 contains 13 residues. Germline CDR1 SGHAT, CDR2 FQNNGV.

Notes on this clonotype: The junction does not match germline at one end; this may be a read error. The rearrangement joins TRBV11-2 to TRBJ2-5, with 10 positions matching TRBD2. CDR3 length: 16 residues. CDR1 is SGHAT, CDR2 FQNNGV, per germline. Here the CDR3 reads CANSQTLSGGKVTQYF. The CDR3 region has the DNA TGTGCCAACAGCCAAACTCTTAGCGGGGGGAAAGTGACCCAGTACTTC.

In regard to this clonotype: The germline gene is not matched at one end of the junction; a read error may be the cause. This chain links TRBV4-2 with TRBJ2-3, with D tentatively TRBD2 (7 bases). The CDR3 consists of 16 residues. CDR1 is LGHNA and CDR2 is YNFKEQ in the germline V gene. The CDR3: CDSSREGGGYTDTQYF. CDR3 bases: TGTGACAGCAGCCGGGAAGGGGGGGGATACACTGATACGCAGTATTTT.

Concerning this clonotype: Because the CDR3 is missing its conserved closing phenylalanine or tryptophan, this is likely a read error. This chain uses TRBV10-3 with TRBJ2-7, with a possible D match to TRBD1 (5 bases). V was cut by 7 bases and J by 2 bases, with 18 bases left in between. Germline V CDR1 and CDR2: ENHRY, SYGVKD. The CDR3 is 15 amino acids. CDR3 in DNA: TGTGCCATCACCGAGCAACGGACAAGGGCCTACGAGCAGTACCTC. Protein sequence: CAITEQRTRAYEQYL.